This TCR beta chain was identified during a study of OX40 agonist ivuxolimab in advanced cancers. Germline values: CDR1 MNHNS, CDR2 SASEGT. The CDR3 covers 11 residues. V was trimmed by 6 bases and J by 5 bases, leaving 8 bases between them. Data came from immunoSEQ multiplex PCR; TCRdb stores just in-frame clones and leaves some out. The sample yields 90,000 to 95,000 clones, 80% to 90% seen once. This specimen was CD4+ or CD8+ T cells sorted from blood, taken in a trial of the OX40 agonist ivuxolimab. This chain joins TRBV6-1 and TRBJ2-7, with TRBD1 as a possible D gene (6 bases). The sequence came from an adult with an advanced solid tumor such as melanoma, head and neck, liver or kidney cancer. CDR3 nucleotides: TGTGCCAGCAGCAGGGGCCACGAGCAGTACGTC. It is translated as CASSRGHEQYV.